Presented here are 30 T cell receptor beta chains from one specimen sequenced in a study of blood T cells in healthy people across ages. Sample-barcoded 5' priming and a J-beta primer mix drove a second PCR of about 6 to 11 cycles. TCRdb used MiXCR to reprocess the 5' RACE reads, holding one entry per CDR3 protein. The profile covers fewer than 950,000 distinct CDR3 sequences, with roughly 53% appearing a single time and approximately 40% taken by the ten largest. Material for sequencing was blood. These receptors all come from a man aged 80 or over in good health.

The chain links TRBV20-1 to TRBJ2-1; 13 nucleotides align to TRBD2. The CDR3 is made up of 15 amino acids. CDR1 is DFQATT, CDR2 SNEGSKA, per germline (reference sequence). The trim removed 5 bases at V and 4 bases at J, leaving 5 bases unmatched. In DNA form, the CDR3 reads TGCAGTGCTGGGACTAGCGGGGATACTTACAATGAGCAGTTCTTC. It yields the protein CSAGTSGDTYNEQFF.

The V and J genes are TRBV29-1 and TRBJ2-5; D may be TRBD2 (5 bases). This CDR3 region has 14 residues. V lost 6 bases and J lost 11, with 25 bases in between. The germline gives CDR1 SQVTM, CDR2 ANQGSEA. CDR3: CSVAPPGRANEQYF. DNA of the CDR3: TGCAGCGTCGCCCCACCCGGGCGGGCTAATGAGCAGTACTTC. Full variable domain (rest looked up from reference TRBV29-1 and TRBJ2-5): SAVISQKPSRDICQRGTSLTIQCQVDSQVTMMFWYRQQPGQSLTLIATANQGSEATYESGFVIDKFPISRPNLTFSTLTVSNMSPEDSSIYLCSVAPPGRANEQYFGPGTRLLVL.

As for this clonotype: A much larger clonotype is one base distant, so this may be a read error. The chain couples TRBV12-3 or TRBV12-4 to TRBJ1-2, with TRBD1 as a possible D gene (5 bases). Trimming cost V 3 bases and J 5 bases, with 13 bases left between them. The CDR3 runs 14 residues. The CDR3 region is CASSFGKGSYGYTF. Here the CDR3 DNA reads TGTGCCAGCAGTTTTGGCAAGGGGTCTTATGGCTACACCTTC.

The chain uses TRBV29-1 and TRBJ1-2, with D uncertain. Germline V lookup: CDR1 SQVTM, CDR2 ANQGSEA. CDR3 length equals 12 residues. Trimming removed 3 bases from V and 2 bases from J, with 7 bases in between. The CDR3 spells CSVDTANYGYTF. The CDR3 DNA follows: TGCAGCGTTGATACGGCAAACTATGGCTACACCTTC. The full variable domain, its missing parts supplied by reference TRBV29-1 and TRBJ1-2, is SAVISQKPSRDICQRGTSLTIQCQVDSQVTMMFWYRQQPGQSLTLIATANQGSEATYESGFVIDKFPISRPNLTFSTLTVSNMSPEDSSIYLCSVDTANYGYTFGSGTRLTVV.

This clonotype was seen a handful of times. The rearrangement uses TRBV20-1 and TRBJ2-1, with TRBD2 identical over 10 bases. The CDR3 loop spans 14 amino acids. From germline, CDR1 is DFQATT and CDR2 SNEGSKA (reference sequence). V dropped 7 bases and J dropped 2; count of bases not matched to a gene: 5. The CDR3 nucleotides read TGCAGTGGTAGGACTAGCGGTGCCTACAATGAGCAGTTCTTC. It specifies CSGRTSGAYNEQFF.

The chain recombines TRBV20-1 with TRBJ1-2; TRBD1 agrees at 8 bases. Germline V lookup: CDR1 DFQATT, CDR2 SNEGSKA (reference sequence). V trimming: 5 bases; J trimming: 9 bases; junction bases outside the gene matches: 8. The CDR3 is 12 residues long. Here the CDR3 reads CSAWMTGESYTF. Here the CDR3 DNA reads TGCAGTGCTTGGATGACAGGGGAGAGCTACACCTTC.

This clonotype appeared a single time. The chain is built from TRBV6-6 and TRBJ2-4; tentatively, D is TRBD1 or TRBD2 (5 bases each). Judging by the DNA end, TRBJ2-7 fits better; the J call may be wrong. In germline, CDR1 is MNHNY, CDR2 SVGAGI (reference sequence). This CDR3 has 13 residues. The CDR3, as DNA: TGTGCCAGCAGTGACGGGACCTTCTACGAGCAGTACTTC. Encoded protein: CASSDGTFYEQYF.

Here the CDR3 reads CASSPIGLAGREQFF. DNA for the CDR3: TGTGCCAGCAGCCCAATCGGGCTAGCGGGACGCGAGCAGTTCTTC. This chain connects TRBV3-1 to TRBJ2-1; 9 positions agree with TRBD2. The CDR3 covers 15 residues. Trimming at V came to 4 bases and at J to 10 bases, leaving 11 bases not matched to a gene. The V gene's germline CDR1 is LGHDT and CDR2 YNNKEL (reference sequence).

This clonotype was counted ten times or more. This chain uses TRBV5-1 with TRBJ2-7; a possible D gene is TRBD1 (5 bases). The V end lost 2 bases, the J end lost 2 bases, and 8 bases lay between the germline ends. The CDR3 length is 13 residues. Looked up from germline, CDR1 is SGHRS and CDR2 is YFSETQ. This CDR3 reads CASSFTGAYEQYF. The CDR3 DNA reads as TGCGCCAGCAGCTTCACAGGTGCCTACGAGCAGTACTTC.

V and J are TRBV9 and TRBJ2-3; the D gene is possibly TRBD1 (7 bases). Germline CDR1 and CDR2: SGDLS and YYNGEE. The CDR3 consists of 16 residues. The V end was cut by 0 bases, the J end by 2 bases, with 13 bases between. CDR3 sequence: CASSVAGGQTTDTQYF. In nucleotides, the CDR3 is TGTGCCAGCAGCGTAGCCGGGGGACAGACCACAGATACGCAGTATTTT.

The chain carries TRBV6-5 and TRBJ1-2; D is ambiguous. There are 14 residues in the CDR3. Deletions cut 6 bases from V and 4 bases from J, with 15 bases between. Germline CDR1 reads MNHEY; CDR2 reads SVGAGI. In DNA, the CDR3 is TGTGCCAGCAGACCCCCAAAGGGTTTCTATGGCTACACCTTC. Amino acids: CASRPPKGFYGYTF.

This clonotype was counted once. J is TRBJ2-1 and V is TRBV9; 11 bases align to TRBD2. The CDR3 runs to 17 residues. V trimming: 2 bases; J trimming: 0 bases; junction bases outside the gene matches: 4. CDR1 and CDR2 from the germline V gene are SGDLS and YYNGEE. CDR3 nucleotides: TGTGCCAGCAGCGTCACTAGCGGGAGTAGCTCCTACAATGAGCAGTTCTTC. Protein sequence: CASSVTSGSSSYNEQFF.

CDR3 bases: TGTGCCAGCAGCGTAACCCCGGGACTAGCGTCAGAGACCCAGTACTTC. Amino acids: CASSVTPGLASETQYF. The chain carries TRBV9 and TRBJ2-7; TRBD2 matches 10 bases. The DNA end favors TRBJ2-5, so the J call may be wrong. Germline lookup yields CDR1 SGDLS and CDR2 YYNGEE. This CDR3 is 16 amino acids long.

This CDR3 reads CSPVTLAGGRPEVYF. The CDR3 DNA sequence: TGCAGTCCGGTTACCTTAGCGGGAGGCCGCCCTGAAGTGTATTTT. This sequence joins TRBV20-1 and TRBJ2-3; 10 bases match TRBD2. The CDR3 runs 15 residues. With 8 bases clipped from V and 14 bases from J, the junction kept 22 bases outside the gene matches. Germline CDR1 DFQATT, CDR2 SNEGSKA (reference sequence).

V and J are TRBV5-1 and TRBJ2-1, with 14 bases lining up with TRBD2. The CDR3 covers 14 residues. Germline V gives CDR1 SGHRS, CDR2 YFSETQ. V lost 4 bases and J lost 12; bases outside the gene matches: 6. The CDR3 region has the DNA TGCGCCAGCAGCCCCGGGACTAGCGGGGGCCCGCAGTTCTTC. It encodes CASSPGTSGGPQFF.

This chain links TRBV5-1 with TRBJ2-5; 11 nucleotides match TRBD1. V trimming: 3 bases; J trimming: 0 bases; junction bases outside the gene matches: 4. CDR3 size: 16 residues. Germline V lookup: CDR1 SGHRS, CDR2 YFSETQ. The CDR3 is CASSSGTGGYQETQYF. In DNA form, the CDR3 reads TGCGCCAGCAGCTCCGGGACAGGGGGTTACCAAGAGACCCAGTACTTC.

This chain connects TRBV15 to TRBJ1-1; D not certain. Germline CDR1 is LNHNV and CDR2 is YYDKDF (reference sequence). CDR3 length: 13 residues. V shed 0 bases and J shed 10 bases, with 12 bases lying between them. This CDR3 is CATSRDSPEGAFF. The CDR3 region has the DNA TGTGCCACCAGCAGAGATTCACCCGAGGGAGCTTTCTTT.

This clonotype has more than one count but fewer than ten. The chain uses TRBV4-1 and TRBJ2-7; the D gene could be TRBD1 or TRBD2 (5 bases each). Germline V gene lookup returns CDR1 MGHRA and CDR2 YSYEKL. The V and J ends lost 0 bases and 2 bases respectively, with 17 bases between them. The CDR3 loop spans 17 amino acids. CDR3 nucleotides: TGCGCCAGCAGCCAAGAAACCGGGGCAGCTCAGGCCTACGAGCAGTACTTC. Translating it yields CASSQETGAAQAYEQYF.

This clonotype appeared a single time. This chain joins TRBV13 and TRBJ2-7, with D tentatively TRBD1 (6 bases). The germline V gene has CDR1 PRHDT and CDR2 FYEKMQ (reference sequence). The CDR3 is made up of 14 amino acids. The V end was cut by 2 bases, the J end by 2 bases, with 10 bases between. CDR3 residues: CASSLQTGTYEQYF. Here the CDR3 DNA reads TGTGCCAGCAGCTTACAGACAGGCACCTACGAGCAGTACTTC.

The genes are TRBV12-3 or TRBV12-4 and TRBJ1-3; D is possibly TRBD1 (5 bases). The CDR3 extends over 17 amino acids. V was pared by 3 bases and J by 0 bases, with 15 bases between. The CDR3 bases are TGTGCCAGCAGTTTTAGGGGTCTTACGAGCTCTGGAAACACCATATATTTT. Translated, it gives CASSFRGLTSSGNTIYF.

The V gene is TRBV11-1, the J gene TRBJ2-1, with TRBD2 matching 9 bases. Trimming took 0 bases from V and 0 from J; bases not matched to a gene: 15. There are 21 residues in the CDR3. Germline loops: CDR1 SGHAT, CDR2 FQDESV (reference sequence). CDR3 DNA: TGTGCCAGCAGCTTAGCGGTAGGGGCTAGCGGGGACCCCAGCTCCTACAATGAGCAGTTCTTC. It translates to CASSLAVGASGDPSSYNEQFF.

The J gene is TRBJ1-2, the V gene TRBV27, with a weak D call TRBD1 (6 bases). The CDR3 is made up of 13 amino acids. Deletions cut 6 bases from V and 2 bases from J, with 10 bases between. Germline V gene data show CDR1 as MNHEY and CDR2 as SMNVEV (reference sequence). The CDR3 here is CASRYRVNYGYTF. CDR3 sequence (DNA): TGTGCCAGCAGATACAGGGTCAACTATGGCTACACCTTC.

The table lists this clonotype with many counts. In DNA, the CDR3 is TGTGCCAGCAGCGTACGGGCCTATAATTCACCCCTCCACTTT. It yields the protein CASSVRAYNSPLHF. This chain uses TRBV9 with TRBJ1-6, with D unresolved. Looked up from germline, CDR1 is SGDLS and CDR2 is YYNGEE. V gave up 1 base and J gave up 2 bases, with 4 bases separating them. The CDR3 is made up of 14 amino acids.

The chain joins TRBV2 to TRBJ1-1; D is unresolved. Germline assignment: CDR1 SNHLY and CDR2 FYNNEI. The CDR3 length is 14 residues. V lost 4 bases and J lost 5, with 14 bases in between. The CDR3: CASSGEARRTEAFF. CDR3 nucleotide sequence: TGTGCCAGCAGTGGAGAGGCGCGGCGGACTGAAGCTTTCTTT.

CDR3 sequence: CAISAGGRTDTQYF. The CDR3, as DNA: TGTGCCATCAGTGCCGGCGGGCGCACAGATACGCAGTATTTT. V is TRBV10-3 and J is TRBJ2-3, with a tentative D call TRBD2 (5 bases). V lost 4 bases to trimming and J lost 1 base, with 9 bases between them. The CDR3 has 14 amino acids. Per the germline V gene, CDR1 is ENHRY and CDR2 is SYGVKD.

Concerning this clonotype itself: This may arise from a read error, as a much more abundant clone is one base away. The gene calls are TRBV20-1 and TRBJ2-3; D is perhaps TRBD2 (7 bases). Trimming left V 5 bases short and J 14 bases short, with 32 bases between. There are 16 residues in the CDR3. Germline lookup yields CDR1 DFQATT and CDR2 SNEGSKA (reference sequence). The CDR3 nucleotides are TGCAGTGCTCGACCGGGCGGGGGCCCCGGGGGCAGATACGCGTATTTT. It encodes CSARPGGGPGGRYAYF.

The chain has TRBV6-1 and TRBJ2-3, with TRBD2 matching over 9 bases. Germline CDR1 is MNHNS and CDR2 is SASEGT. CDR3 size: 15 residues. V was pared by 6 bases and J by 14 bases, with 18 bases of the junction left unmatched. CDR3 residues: CASSRGGAGGSYAYF. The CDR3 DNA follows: TGTGCCAGCAGCCGCGGGGGAGCGGGAGGATCGTACGCGTATTTT.

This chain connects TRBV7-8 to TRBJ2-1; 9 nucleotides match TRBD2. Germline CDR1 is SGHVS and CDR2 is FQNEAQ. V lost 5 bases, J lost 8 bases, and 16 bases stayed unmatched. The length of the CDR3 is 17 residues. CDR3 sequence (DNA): TGTGCCAGCAGCCAAACGCGATTAGCGGGAGTGGTAGATGAGCAGTTCTTC. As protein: CASSQTRLAGVVDEQFF.

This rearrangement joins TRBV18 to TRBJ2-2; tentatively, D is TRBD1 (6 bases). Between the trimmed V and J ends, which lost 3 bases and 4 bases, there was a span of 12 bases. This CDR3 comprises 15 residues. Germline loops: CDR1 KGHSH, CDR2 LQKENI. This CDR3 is CASSPTGPFTGELFF. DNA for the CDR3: TGTGCCAGCTCACCTACAGGGCCGTTCACCGGGGAGCTGTTTTTT. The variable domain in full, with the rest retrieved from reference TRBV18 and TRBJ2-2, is NAGVMQNPRHLVRRRGQEARLRCSPMKGHSHVYWYRQLPEEGLKFMVYLQKENIIDESGMPKERFSAEFPKEGPSILRIQQVVRGDSAAYFCASSPTGPFTGELFFGEGSRLTVL.

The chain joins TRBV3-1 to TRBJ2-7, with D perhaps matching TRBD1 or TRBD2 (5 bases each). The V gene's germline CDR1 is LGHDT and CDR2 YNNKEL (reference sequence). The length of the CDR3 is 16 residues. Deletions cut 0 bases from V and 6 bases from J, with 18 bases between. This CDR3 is CASSQDGPSGPLEQYF. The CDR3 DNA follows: TGTGCCAGCAGCCAAGACGGGCCCTCGGGACCCCTCGAGCAGTACTTC.